These 16 T cell receptor beta chains came from one sample sequenced in a study of T cells in Graves' hyperthyroidism and ophthalmopathy. Amplified TCR beta CDR3 regions derived from RNA transcripts. During a first-round RT-PCR of the TCR CDR3, the HTBI primer set was used. Using its own MiXCR run on the multiplex PCR reads, TCRdb lists one record per CDR3 protein. This sample has some 560,000 distinct CDR3 sequences, with approximately 15% found just once. Sequenced: blood. These receptors originate from a woman in her forties with Graves' hyperthyroidism.

This chain joins TRBV5-5 and TRBJ1-3, with D possibly TRBD1 on 6 matching bases. Germline V gene lookup returns CDR1 SGHKS and CDR2 YYEKEE (reference sequence). V was shortened by 4 bases and J by 2 bases, with 10 bases between the two germline ends. The CDR3 is 14 amino acids. The CDR3 protein is CASSQDRPGNTIYF. The DNA of the CDR3 is TGTGCCAGCAGCCAGGACAGACCTGGAAACACCATATATTTT.

This clonotype was detected ten times or more. The genes are TRBV29-1 and TRBJ2-5; 9 nucleotides agree with TRBD2. CDR1 is SQVTM and CDR2 is ANQGSEA in the germline V gene. The CDR3 loop spans 13 amino acids. J gave up 5 bases and V 6 bases, and 7 bases lay outside the gene matches. CDR3 DNA sequence: TGCAGCGTACCGGGACTAGCTAGGGAGACCCAGTACTTC. It translates to CSVPGLARETQYF.

Ten or more counts support this clonotype. The rearrangement uses TRBV19 and TRBJ2-7; no clear D gene. The germline V and J ends were trimmed by 5 bases and 3 bases, with 11 bases remaining between them. CDR3 length: 13 amino acids. Germline CDR1 is LNHDA and CDR2 is SQIVND (reference sequence). CDR3 in DNA: TGTGCCAGTAGTGCCTCGCGGAACTACGAGCAGTACTTC. This sequence encodes CASSASRNYEQYF.

This clonotype was counted at least ten times. The chain uses TRBV28 and TRBJ1-1; D gene unclear. The germline CDR1 and CDR2 sequences are MDHEN and SYDVKM. The ends were cut back, 6 bases at V and 4 bases at J, with 18 bases in the middle. There are 15 residues in the CDR3. The CDR3 nucleotides are TGTGCCAGCAGACCCAAGGCCACGGTCGGCACTGAAGCTTTCTTT. Protein product: CASRPKATVGTEAFF. The entire variable domain, with the rest obtained from reference TRBV28 and TRBJ1-1, is as follows: DVKVTQSSRYLVKRTGEKVFLECVQDMDHENMFWYRQDPGLGLRLIYFSYDVKMKEKGDIPEGYSVSREKKERFSLILESASTNQTSMYLCASRPKATVGTEAFFGQGTRLTVV.

This chain joins TRBV6-1 and TRBJ2-3; the D gene is possibly TRBD2 (5 bases). CDR3 length: 14 amino acids. CDR1 and CDR2 from the germline V gene are MNHNS and SASEGT. The ends were cut back, 4 bases at V and 0 bases at J, with 8 bases in the middle. The DNA for the CDR3 is TGTGCCAGCAGTGCACCGGGGAGCACAGATACGCAGTATTTT. Its protein is CASSAPGSTDTQYF.

V usage is TRBV7-2 and J usage is TRBJ2-1; 10 bases line up with TRBD2. With 4 bases clipped from V and 4 bases from J, the junction kept 10 bases outside the gene matches. The CDR3 has 17 amino acids. Germline assignment: CDR1 SGHTA and CDR2 FQGNSA. CDR3 nucleotides: TGTGCCAGCAGCTCGCGAGCCGGGACTAGCGAGTACAATGAGCAGTTCTTC. Protein: CASSSRAGTSEYNEQFF.

This clonotype turned up a few times. A much larger clonotype is one base distant, so this may be a read error. The chain couples TRBV20-1 to TRBJ2-3, with 13 bases matching TRBD2. Germline assignment: CDR1 DFQATT and CDR2 SNEGSKA (reference sequence). The CDR3 is 15 amino acids. Trimming cost V 5 bases and J 6 bases; bases outside gene matches: 8. DNA for the CDR3: TGCAGTGCTTCCGGGACTAGCGGGAAGAGGGATACGCAGTATTTT. It codes for CSASGTSGKRDTQYF.

This clonotype has at least ten counts. V is TRBV20-1 and J is TRBJ2-7; TRBD1 aligns across 9 bases. Germline V gene lookup returns CDR1 DFQATT and CDR2 SNEGSKA (reference sequence). This CDR3 is 16 amino acids long. V trimming: 5 bases; J trimming: 6 bases; junction bases outside the gene matches: 17. DNA for the CDR3: TGCAGTGCTGACAGACCGGGACAGGGTTCCGTCGGCGAGCAGTACTTC. Its protein is CSADRPGQGSVGEQYF.

In this sample, this clonotype turned up many times. The chain couples TRBV28 to TRBJ1-2, with a weak D call TRBD1 (5 bases). CDR1 is MDHEN, CDR2 SYDVKM, per germline. Trimming removed 3 bases from V and 8 bases from J, with 10 bases in between. The CDR3 runs 12 residues. The CDR3 sequence is CASSLGTGGYTF. For the CDR3, the DNA is TGTGCCAGCAGTTTGGGGACCGGGGGCTACACCTTC.

This clonotype came up many times. The chain carries TRBV24-1 and TRBJ1-3; D unclear. This CDR3 is built from 15 residues. Looked up from germline, CDR1 is KGHDR and CDR2 is SFDVKD. Trimming pared 4 bases from V and 3 bases from J, leaving 12 bases between. The CDR3 region is CATSDTRTGGNTIYF. DNA of the CDR3: TGTGCCACCAGTGACACTAGAACCGGTGGAAACACCATATATTTT.

This clonotype was detected a few times. The chain combines TRBV20-1 with TRBJ1-1; TRBD1 matches at 8 bases. The germline gives CDR1 DFQATT, CDR2 SNEGSKA (reference sequence). Trimming cost V 3 bases and J 0 bases; bases outside gene matches: 18. There are 19 residues in the CDR3. The CDR3, as DNA: TGCAGTGCTAGGAACCACGAAGGCAGGGGGCCCATCATGAACACTGAAGCTTTCTTT. Encoded protein: CSARNHEGRGPIMNTEAFF.

This clonotype has only a few counts. V usage is TRBV24-1 and J usage is TRBJ2-2; D is possibly TRBD1 (5 bases). The germline V gene encodes CDR1 KGHDR and CDR2 SFDVKD. V was shortened by 9 bases and J by 7 bases, with 11 bases between the two germline ends. The CDR3 length is 12 residues. The CDR3 spells CATGRQGGELFF. CDR3 coding DNA: TGTGCCACCGGACGCCAGGGCGGGGAGCTGTTTTTT.

For this clonotype: A much larger clone is a single base away; this may be a read error. Because the CDR3 is missing its conserved closing phenylalanine or tryptophan, this is likely a read error. The rearrangement uses TRBV10-3 and TRBJ1-2, with no clear D. The V gene lost 7 bases and the J gene lost 5 bases, with 14 bases spanning the gap. The CDR3 totals 13 residues. Germline-derived CDR1 and CDR2 are ENHRY and SYGVKD. The CDR3 loop reads CAITVVEAYGYTL. In DNA form, the CDR3 reads TGTGCCATCACCGTTGTCGAGGCGTATGGCTACACCCTC.

This clonotype was seen many times. This chain links TRBV28 with TRBJ2-4; 9 bases align to TRBD2. Germline loops: CDR1 MDHEN, CDR2 SYDVKM. The CDR3 covers 19 residues. V shed 7 bases and J 0 bases; nucleotides not matched to a gene: 16. The CDR3 DNA follows: TGTGCCAGCATCCCCGCAAAGGTAGCGGGAGTGGAAGCCAAAAACATTCAGTACTTC. Translated: CASIPAKVAGVEAKNIQYF.

The table lists this clonotype with many counts. The rearrangement uses TRBV28 and TRBJ1-1; D is perhaps TRBD1 (5 bases). V was trimmed by 5 bases and J by 1 base, leaving 17 bases between them. Germline CDR1 is MDHEN and CDR2 is SYDVKM. This CDR3 has 16 residues. The CDR3: CASSIQLGLSNTEAFF. The CDR3 coding sequence is TGTGCCAGCAGTATACAACTGGGACTGTCGAACACTGAAGCTTTCTTT.

The chain employs TRBV20-1 and TRBJ1-3, with a possible D match to TRBD1 (5 bases). Germline CDR1 and CDR2: DFQATT and SNEGSKA (reference sequence). This CDR3 contains 17 residues. V was clipped by 0 bases and J by 2 bases, with 17 bases between them. This CDR3 is CSAREGWGGSAGNTIYF. The CDR3 nucleotides are TGCAGTGCTAGAGAGGGCTGGGGGGGTTCGGCTGGAAACACCATATATTTT.